This is a list of T cell receptor beta chains from one sample in a study of blood T cell repertoires in COVID-19. Only in-frame clones appear in the TCRdb table, and some are missing; sequencing was by immunoSEQ multiplex PCR. The sample records 200,000 to 250,000 clones, 88% being singletons. The sample taken for sequencing was PBMCs or T cells enriched from blood (not recorded which). The receptors come from a woman aged 25 to 45 who had been exposed to COVID-19. Each CDR3 is given with its conserved first and last residue. D genes are given only for firm matches. Only some rows state a clone size, as once, few, many or a class for expanded clones.

d_call,j_call,clone_size,v_call,cdr3_nt,cdr3_aa
TRBD1,TRBJ1-1,NA,TRBV7-2,TGTGCCAGCAGCGCAAAAACCGGGACAGGGGTTTTACTGGCTTTCTTT,CASSAKTGTGVLLAFF
NA,TRBJ1-3,NA,TRBV5-1,TGCGCCAGCAGCCTGCAGGACTCTGGAAACACCATATATTTT,CASSLQDSGNTIYF
NA,TRBJ1-3,few,TRBV12-5,TGTGCTAGTGGCTCTACCTCCCCACGCTCTGGAAACACCATATATTTT,CASGSTSPRSGNTIYF
NA,TRBJ2-7,few,TRBV6-5,TGTGCCAGCAGTTACGAAGGACCCAGGGGCGAGCAGTACTTC,CASSYEGPRGEQYF
TRBD1,TRBJ2-7,NA,TRBV30,TGTGCCTGGAGCGATCCGGGACAGGGGGCTCTCGAGCAGTACTTC,CAWSDPGQGALEQYF
NA,TRBJ1-5,NA,TRBV28,TGTGCCAGCAGTTTATCAGATAGCAATCAGCCCCAGCATTTT,CASSLSDSNQPQHF
TRBD1,TRBJ2-1,NA,TRBV9,TGTGCCAGCAGCGTAGGGACCGGGACAGGGGGCATTTACAATGAGCAGTTCTTC,CASSVGTGTGGIYNEQFF
NA,TRBJ2-7,NA,TRBV6-5,TGTGCCAGCAGTTACACGACCCTAGGCGGTACCTACGAGCAGTACTTC,CASSYTTLGGTYEQYF
NA,TRBJ1-2,NA,TRBV4-1,TGCGCCAGCAGCCAAGATCCTGGGGCAGGGCCCTACACCTTC,CASSQDPGAGPYTF
TRBD1,TRBJ1-1,NA,TRBV5-1,TGCGCCAGCAGCCTTCGGACAGGGGCGAACACTGAAGCTTTCTTT,CASSLRTGANTEAFF
NA,TRBJ2-3,NA,TRBV2,TGTGCCAGCAGTGATCTGGGCAGGGTCACAGATACGCAGTATTTT,CASSDLGRVTDTQYF
TRBD2,TRBJ2-2,NA,TRBV5-1,TGCGCCAGCAGCAATCTAGCGGTGGCGGGAGCCGGGGAGCTGTTTTTT,CASSNLAVAGAGELFF
NA,TRBJ1-2,NA,TRBV19,TGTGCCAGTAGTATAGGACAGCAATATGGCTACACCTTC,CASSIGQQYGYTF
NA,TRBJ1-2,NA,TRBV10-3,TGTGCCATCAGTGAGTCTACCGGGGGGCAGCGTGGCTACACCTTC,CAISESTGGQRGYTF
TRBD2,TRBJ2-7,NA,TRBV19,TGTGCCAGTAGTATAGACGCAGCGGGAAAGCCCTACGAGCAGTACTTC,CASSIDAAGKPYEQYF
NA,TRBJ2-1,NA,TRBV3-1/TRBV3-2,TGTGCCAGCAGCACCCGGGGGGCGCTGAATGAGCAGTTCTTC,CASSTRGALNEQFF
TRBD1,TRBJ1-1,NA,TRBV28,TGTGCCAGCACCTTAGGGGGACAGGGGAGGACTGAAGCTTTCTTT,CASTLGGQGRTEAFF
NA,TRBJ1-1,NA,TRBV28,TGTGCCAGCAGTTTAGACCAGGTTAACACTGAAGCTTTCTTT,CASSLDQVNTEAFF
TRBD2,TRBJ2-3,NA,TRBV24-1,TGTGCCACCCCTGAGGGAGGGCCGACAGATACGCAGTATTTT,CATPEGGPTDTQYF
NA,TRBJ1-1,NA,TRBV5-4,TGTGCCAGCAGCTCCCTCCTTGGGGGCGTGAGTCGGACTGAAGCTTTCTTT,CASSSLLGGVSRTEAFF
TRBD1,TRBJ1-2,once,TRBV2,TGTGCCAGCAGTCCGGACAGGACCGGGAACTACACCTTC,CASSPDRTGNYTF
TRBD1,TRBJ2-7,few,TRBV19,TGTGCCAGTAGTATAGGAGGGACAGCCTCCTACGAGCAGTACTTC,CASSIGGTASYEQYF
TRBD1,TRBJ1-4,NA,TRBV6-5,TGTGCCAGCAGCTCCGACAGGGGAGGAAAACTGTTTTTT,CASSSDRGGKLFF
TRBD2,TRBJ2-7,NA,TRBV18,TGTGCCAGCTCACCGACTAGCCATGTCAGCTACGAGCAGTACTTC,CASSPTSHVSYEQYF
TRBD1,TRBJ2-5,NA,TRBV29-1,TGCAGCGTGAGCCAACAGGGGAAGATGGAGACCCAGTACTTC,CSVSQQGKMETQYF
TRBD1,TRBJ2-1,few,TRBV2,TGTGCCAGCAGTACCCCCGGACAGGGGCCCTACAATGAGCAGTTCTTC,CASSTPGQGPYNEQFF
TRBD2,TRBJ2-4,once,TRBV7-9,TGTGCCAGCAGCTGGAGCAGCGGGGATATAGATCTAGCCAAAAACATTCAGTACTTC,CASSWSSGDIDLAKNIQYF
TRBD2,TRBJ2-5,NA,TRBV11-2,TGTGCCAGCAGCTTAGGGCTAGCGGGACATCAAGAGACCCAGTACTTC,CASSLGLAGHQETQYF
TRBD1,TRBJ2-2,few,TRBV25-1,TGTGCCAGCAGTGCCGGGACAGGGGACACCGGGGAGCTGTTTTTT,CASSAGTGDTGELFF
TRBD1,TRBJ1-2,NA,TRBV2,TGTGCCAGCAGTGAAGTACCTAGGGGGCTCAGCTATGGCTACACCTTC,CASSEVPRGLSYGYTF
NA,TRBJ1-6,NA,TRBV30,TGTGCCTGGAGTGCCCCCCGTGCGGTCAATAATTCACCCCTCCACTTT,CAWSAPRAVNNSPLHF
NA,TRBJ2-1,NA,TRBV2,TGTGCCAGCGCCAGTTACAATGAGCAGTTCTTC,CASASYNEQFF
NA,TRBJ1-1,NA,TRBV29-1,TGCAGCGCCCAAACAGTTAAGAACACTGAAGCTTTCTTT,CSAQTVKNTEAFF
NA,TRBJ2-7,NA,TRBV19,TGTGCCAGTACCCCTACAGGCCCCACGGGCAGCGAGCAGTACTTC,CASTPTGPTGSEQYF
TRBD1,TRBJ1-2,NA,TRBV11-3,TGTGCCAGCAGCTTATCAAGACAGGGCGGCCTTGACTATGGCTACACCTTC,CASSLSRQGGLDYGYTF
TRBD1,TRBJ2-1,NA,TRBV12-5,TGTGCTAGTGGTTTAGCGCAGGGGGCAATCTTTGAGGGAAGGGACAATGAGCAGTTCTTC,CASGLAQGAIFEGRDNEQFF
NA,TRBJ1-3,NA,TRBV30,TGTGCCTGGGACGATACAGGGAGCGCATTCGGAAACACCATATATTTT,CAWDDTGSAFGNTIYF
NA,TRBJ2-5,few,TRBV30,TGTGCCTGGAGTGCGGGAGTCCTCCAAGAGACCCAGTACTTC,CAWSAGVLQETQYF
TRBD2,TRBJ2-1,once,TRBV5-5,TGTGCCAGCAGCCTACGAAGCATAGCGGGAGAGTCCTACAATGAGCAGTTCTTC,CASSLRSIAGESYNEQFF
NA,TRBJ1-5,NA,TRBV28,TGTGCCAGCAGTTTAAAGTTCACGCGGCTTAATAATCAGCCCCAGCATTTT,CASSLKFTRLNNQPQHF
TRBD1,TRBJ1-6,NA,TRBV6-2/TRBV6-3,TGTGCCAGCAGTCCGGGACAGGGGTCACCCCTCCACTTT,CASSPGQGSPLHF
NA,TRBJ1-1,NA,TRBV5-1,TGCGCCAGCAGCTTGGAGTTGGGGGGACGCCCTGAAGCTTTCTTT,CASSLELGGRPEAFF
NA,TRBJ2-3,NA,TRBV27,TGTGCCAGCAGTTCCCTAGGGGGATACACAGATACGCAGTATTTT,CASSSLGGYTDTQYF
TRBD2,TRBJ2-2,NA,TRBV5-1,TGCGCCAGCAGCTTAACGGGACTAGCGGGAACCGGGGAACCCGGGGAGCTGTTTTTT,CASSLTGLAGTGEPGELFF
NA,TRBJ1-6,NA,TRBV5-1,TGCGCCAGCAGCTTACAGGCTACTAATTCACCCCTCCACTTT,CASSLQATNSPLHF
TRBD1,TRBJ1-4,NA,TRBV3-1/TRBV3-2,TGTGCCAGCAGCCACCGGGACAGAAATGAAAAACTGTTTTTT,CASSHRDRNEKLFF
TRBD1,TRBJ1-2,NA,TRBV5-1,TGCGCCAGCAGCCCTAGACAGGGGGCAACGGGGTATGGCTACACCTTC,CASSPRQGATGYGYTF
NA,TRBJ1-1,few,TRBV9,TGTGCCAGCAGCGTAGAACCGGGAGGCACTGAAGCTTTCTTT,CASSVEPGGTEAFF